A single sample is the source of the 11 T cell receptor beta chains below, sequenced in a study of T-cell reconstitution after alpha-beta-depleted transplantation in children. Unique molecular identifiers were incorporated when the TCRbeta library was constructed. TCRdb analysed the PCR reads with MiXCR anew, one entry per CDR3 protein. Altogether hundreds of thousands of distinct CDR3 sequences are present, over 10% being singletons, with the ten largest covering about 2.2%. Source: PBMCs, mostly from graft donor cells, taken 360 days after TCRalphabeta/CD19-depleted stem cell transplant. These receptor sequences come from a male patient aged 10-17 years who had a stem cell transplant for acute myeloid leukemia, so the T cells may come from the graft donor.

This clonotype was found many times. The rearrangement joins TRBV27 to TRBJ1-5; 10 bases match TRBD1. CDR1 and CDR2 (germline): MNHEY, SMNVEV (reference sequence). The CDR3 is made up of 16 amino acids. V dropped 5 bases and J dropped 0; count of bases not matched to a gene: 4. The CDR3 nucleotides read TGTGCCAGCAGTCTCGGGACAGGGGCTAGCAATCAGCCCCAGCATTTT. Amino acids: CASSLGTGASNQPQHF.

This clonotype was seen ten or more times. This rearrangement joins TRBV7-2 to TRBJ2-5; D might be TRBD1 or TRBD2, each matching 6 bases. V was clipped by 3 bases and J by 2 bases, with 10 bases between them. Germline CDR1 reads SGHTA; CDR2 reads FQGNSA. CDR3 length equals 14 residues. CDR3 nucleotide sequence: TGTGCCAGCAGCTTTGGAGGGGGTCAAGAGACCCAGTACTTC. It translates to CASSFGGGQETQYF.

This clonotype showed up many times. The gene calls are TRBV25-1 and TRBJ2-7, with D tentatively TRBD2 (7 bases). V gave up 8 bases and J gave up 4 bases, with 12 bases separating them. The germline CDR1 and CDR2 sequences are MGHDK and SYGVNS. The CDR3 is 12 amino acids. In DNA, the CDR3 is TGTGCCAGCGGGGGGGGCTTGTACGAGCAGTACTTC. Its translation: CASGGGLYEQYF.

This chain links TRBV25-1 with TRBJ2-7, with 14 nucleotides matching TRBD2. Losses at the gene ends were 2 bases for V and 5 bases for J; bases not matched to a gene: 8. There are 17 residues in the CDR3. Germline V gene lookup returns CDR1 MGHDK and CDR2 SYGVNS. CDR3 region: CASSEGTSGSSWNEQYF. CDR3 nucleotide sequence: TGTGCCAGCAGTGAAGGGACTAGCGGGAGTAGTTGGAACGAGCAGTACTTC.

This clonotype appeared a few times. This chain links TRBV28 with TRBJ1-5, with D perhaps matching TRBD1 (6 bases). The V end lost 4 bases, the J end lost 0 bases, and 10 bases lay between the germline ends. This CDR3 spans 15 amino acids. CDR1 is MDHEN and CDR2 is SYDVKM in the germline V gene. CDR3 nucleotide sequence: TGTGCCAGCAGTTCAGGGGCCTTTAGCAATCAGCCCCAGCATTTT. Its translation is CASSSGAFSNQPQHF.

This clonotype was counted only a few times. CDR3 in DNA: TGTGCCAGCACCCCTTGGGGGAGGGCCCAAGAGACCCAGTACTTC. It encodes CASTPWGRAQETQYF. This sequence joins TRBV28 and TRBJ2-5; 7 bases match TRBD2. This CDR3 spans 15 amino acids. J lost 1 base, V lost 7 bases, and 9 bases had no gene match. Per germline, CDR1 MDHEN and CDR2 SYDVKM. The variable domain in full, completed from reference TRBV28 and TRBJ2-5, reads DVKVTQSSRYLVKRTGEKVFLECVQDMDHENMFWYRQDPGLGLRLIYFSYDVKMKEKGDIPEGYSVSREKKERFSLILESASTNQTSMYLCASTPWGRAQETQYFGPGTRLLVL.

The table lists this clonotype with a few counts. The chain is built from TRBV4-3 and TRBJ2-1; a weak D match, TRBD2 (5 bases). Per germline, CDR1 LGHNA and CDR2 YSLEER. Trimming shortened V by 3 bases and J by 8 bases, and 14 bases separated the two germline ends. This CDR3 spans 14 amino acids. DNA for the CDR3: TGCGCCAGCAGCCAGGGATCGGGGAACGATGAGCAGTTCTTC. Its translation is CASSQGSGNDEQFF.

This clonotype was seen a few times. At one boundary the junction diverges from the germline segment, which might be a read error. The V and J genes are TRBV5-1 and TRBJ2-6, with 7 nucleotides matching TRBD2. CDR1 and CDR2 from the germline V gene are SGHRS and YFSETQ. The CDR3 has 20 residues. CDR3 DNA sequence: TGCGCCAGCAGTTTGGACCCCTCTAGCGGCCCTGTCTCTGGGGCCAACGTCCTGACTTTC. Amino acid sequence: CASSLDPSSGPVSGANVLTF.

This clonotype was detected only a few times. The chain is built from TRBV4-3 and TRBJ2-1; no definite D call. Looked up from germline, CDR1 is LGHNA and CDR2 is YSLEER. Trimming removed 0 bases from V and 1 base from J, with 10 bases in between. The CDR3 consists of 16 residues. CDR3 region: CASSQDGLGSYNEQFF. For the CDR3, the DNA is TGCGCCAGCAGCCAAGATGGCTTAGGGTCCTACAATGAGCAGTTCTTC.

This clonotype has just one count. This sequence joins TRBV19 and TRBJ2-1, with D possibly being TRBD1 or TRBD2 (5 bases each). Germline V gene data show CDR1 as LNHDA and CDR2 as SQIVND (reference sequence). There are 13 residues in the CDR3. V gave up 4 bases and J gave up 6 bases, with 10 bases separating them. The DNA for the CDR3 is TGTGCCAGTAGTAGGTTCGGGACCAATGAGCAGTTCTTC. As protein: CASSRFGTNEQFF.

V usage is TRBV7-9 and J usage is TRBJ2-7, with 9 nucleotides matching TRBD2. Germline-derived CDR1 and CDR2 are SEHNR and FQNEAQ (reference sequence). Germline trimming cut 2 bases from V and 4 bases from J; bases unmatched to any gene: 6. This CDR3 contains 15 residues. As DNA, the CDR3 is TGTGCCAGCAGCTTAAGTAGCGGGAGCGGTTACGAGCAGTACTTC. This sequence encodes CASSLSSGSGYEQYF.